Presented here are 20 T cell receptor beta chains from one specimen sequenced in a study of CD8 T cells in ankylosing spondylitis (dated by TCRdb to 2017 to 2019). Results the study describes overall, beyond this receptor: A TCR beta motif made up of eight highly homologous amino acid variants appeared to be characteristic of blood from ankylosing spondylitis patients.

These receptors' antigens are unknown. Library preparation was by 5' RACE. TCRdb names Illumina HiSeq 2500 as the instrument used. Using fastp at Q25 and MiXCR, TCRdb reprocessed the public reads and kept productive beta chains. Entries are consolidated by CDR3 protein sequence, retaining the most common genes and DNA. This sample gives about 540,000 distinct CDR3 sequences in total; about an eighth of them show up just once. About 6.8% of the sample rests with the top ten. The sample consisted of blood, either unsorted or a sorted T cell fraction (not recorded which). Every receptor here comes from a male donor with ankylosing spondylitis.

This clonotype was detected many times. This chain connects TRBV9 to TRBJ2-1; D possibly uses TRBD1 or TRBD2 (5 bases each). CDR1 and CDR2 from the germline V gene are SGDLS and YYNGEE. V was trimmed by 4 bases and J by 5 bases, leaving 13 bases between them. This CDR3 region has 14 residues. CDR3 in DNA: TGTGCCAGCAGCCCGGGGCTGGCCAACAATGAGCAGTTCTTC. This sequence encodes CASSPGLANNEQFF.

There are many counts of this clonotype. This chain joins TRBV25-1 and TRBJ2-1; no reliable D call. The CDR3 length is 13 residues. V lost 7 bases and J lost 4, with 11 bases in between. Germline lookup yields CDR1 MGHDK and CDR2 SYGVNS. CDR3 in DNA: TGTGCCAGCACTCCCTGGAGTTACAATGAGCAGTTCTTC. It translates to CASTPWSYNEQFF.

This clonotype occurred many times. V is TRBV2 and J is TRBJ1-1; weak D call: TRBD1 (5 bases). This CDR3 has 13 amino acids. From germline, CDR1 is SNHLY and CDR2 FYNNEI. V was shortened by 4 bases and J by 5 bases, with 11 bases between the two germline ends. The CDR3 sequence is CASSAGGITEAFF. CDR3 nucleotides: TGTGCCAGCAGTGCGGGGGGTATAACTGAAGCTTTCTTT.

This clonotype has a handful of counts. This chain joins TRBV25-1 and TRBJ1-6; D gene unclear. V lost 0 bases and J lost 3, with 12 bases in between. The CDR3 has 17 residues. CDR1 and CDR2 (germline): MGHDK, SYGVNS. The DNA for the CDR3 is TGTGCCAGCAGTGAATACGGAACGGGGATCTATAATTCACCCCTCCACTTT. Its translation is CASSEYGTGIYNSPLHF. Together with reference TRBV25-1 and TRBJ1-6, the CDR3 gives the full variable domain: EADIYQTPRYLVIGTGKKITLECSQTMGHDKMYWYQQDPGMELHLIHYSYGVNSTEKGDLSSESTVSRIRTEHFPLTLESARPSHTSQYLCASSEYGTGIYNSPLHFGNGTRLTVT.

The V gene is TRBV12-3 or TRBV12-4, the J gene TRBJ1-5, with D tentatively TRBD1 (5 bases). The CDR3 runs to 16 residues. V lost 5 bases to trimming and J lost 0 bases, with 14 bases between them. The CDR3 loop reads CASSKDGAHSNQPQHF. CDR3 bases: TGTGCCAGCAGTAAGGACGGGGCACATAGCAATCAGCCCCAGCATTTT.

This clonotype was counted at least ten times. The J gene is TRBJ2-3, the V gene TRBV20-1, with D unresolved. The CDR3 has 14 residues. Germline CDR1 reads DFQATT; CDR2 reads SNEGSKA (reference sequence). Trimming cost V 3 bases and J 2 bases, with 12 bases left between them. In nucleotides, the CDR3 is TGCAGTGCTAGCCCGCCGAGCATCACAGATACGCAGTATTTT. This encodes CSASPPSITDTQYF.

This sequence joins TRBV13 and TRBJ2-7; D not resolved. CDR1 and CDR2 from the germline V gene are PRHDT and FYEKMQ (reference sequence). V lost 5 bases to trimming and J lost 5 bases, with 16 bases between them. The CDR3 has 14 amino acids. CDR3 in amino acids: CASSHSSSSNEQYF. The CDR3 DNA sequence: TGTGCCAGCAGCCACAGCAGCTCATCGAACGAGCAGTACTTC.

Written as DNA, the CDR3 is TGCGCCAGCAGCCAAGAGGTAGCGGGCTCAACCTACAATGAGCAGTTCTTC. Translation: CASSQEVAGSTYNEQFF. V gene TRBV4-1 combines with J gene TRBJ2-1; 7 positions match TRBD2. Germline V gives CDR1 MGHRA, CDR2 YSYEKL. Trimming cost V 0 bases and J 2 bases; bases outside gene matches: 7. CDR3 length: 17 amino acids.

This clonotype was counted at least ten times. The genes are TRBV7-9 and TRBJ1-2; 9 positions match TRBD1. CDR1 is SEHNR, CDR2 FQNEAQ, per germline (reference sequence). This CDR3 comprises 12 residues. V was pared by 5 bases and J by 6 bases, with 1 base of the junction left unmatched. CDR3 nucleotides: TGTGCCAGCAGCCGGACAGGGGATGGCTACACCTTC. Translating gives CASSRTGDGYTF.

A few counts support this clonotype. The chain employs TRBV12-3 or TRBV12-4 and TRBJ2-3; 13 nucleotides line up with TRBD2. The CDR3 sequence is 16 residues long. Germline trimming cut 6 bases from V and 5 bases from J; bases unmatched to any gene: 8. CDR3 in DNA: TGTGCCAGCAGCAAACTAGCGGGAGGGCAGAGAGATACGCAGTATTTT. Translating gives CASSKLAGGQRDTQYF.

This clonotype was recorded a few times. The V and J genes are TRBV20-1 and TRBJ1-2; D gene unclear. Germline V gives CDR1 DFQATT, CDR2 SNEGSKA (reference sequence). This CDR3 comprises 13 residues. V lost 1 base to trimming and J lost 5 bases, with 11 bases between them. The CDR3 bases are TGCAGTGCTAGAGTCACGACGGGTTATGGCTACACCTTC. Translating gives CSARVTTGYGYTF.

This clonotype was seen ten or more times. This chain links TRBV14 with TRBJ1-4; D gene uncertain. Trimming removed 4 bases at V and 8 bases at J, with 20 bases between. The length of the CDR3 is 16 residues. Germline values: CDR1 SGHDN, CDR2 FVKESK. CDR3 region: CASSLATGPEVEKLFF. The DNA for the CDR3 is TGTGCCAGCAGCCTTGCCACCGGACCGGAGGTAGAAAAACTGTTTTTT.

Only a few counts were recorded for this clonotype. The gene calls are TRBV6-5 and TRBJ2-3; 9 nucleotides agree with TRBD2. The ends lost 7 bases at V and 3 bases at J; junction bases unmatched: 11. The CDR3 has 16 amino acids. Germline CDR1 reads MNHEY; CDR2 reads SVGAGI. The CDR3, as DNA: TGTGCCAGCATACTCGGCAGCGGGAGGATGACAGATACGCAGTATTTT. Translating it yields CASILGSGRMTDTQYF.

The chain uses TRBV11-2 and TRBJ2-1, with TRBD2 matching 12 bases. With V trimmed by 3 bases and J by 7 bases, 10 bases remained unmatched. The germline V gene has CDR1 SGHAT and CDR2 FQNNGV. This CDR3 spans 17 amino acids. The CDR3 DNA is TGTGCCAGCAGCTTTTCTTCTAGCGGGAGGGCCTGGAATGAGCAGTTCTTC. This encodes CASSFSSSGRAWNEQFF.

This clonotype appeared a few times. The rearrangement joins TRBV21-1 to TRBJ1-5; TRBD1 was called by the table and not checked on the DNA. TRBV21-1 is termed a pseudogene. The CDR3 contains 11 residues. CDR3 in amino acids: CASSGAWPQHF. The CDR3 bases are TGTGCCAGCAGCGGCGCCTGGCCCCAGCATTTT.

This clonotype was found a few times. The V and J genes are TRBV2 and TRBJ2-7, with D perhaps matching TRBD1 or TRBD2 (5 bases each). The germline V gene has CDR1 SNHLY and CDR2 FYNNEI. Deletions cut 3 bases from V and 13 bases from J, with 16 bases between. The CDR3 spans 12 residues. CDR3 bases: TGTGCCAGCAGTGAGGGGGTGATACAAACTTACGTC. Protein product: CASSEGVIQTYV.

This clonotype turned up a few times. The J gene is TRBJ2-1, the V gene TRBV6-2 or TRBV6-3; 13 bases line up with TRBD2. CDR1 and CDR2 (germline): MNHEY, SVGEGT. The CDR3 is 18 amino acids. The V gene end was trimmed by 6 bases and the J gene end by 0 bases; junction bases not matched to a gene: 8. The CDR3 loop is CASSTGTSGISSYNEQFF. The CDR3 nucleotides are TGTGCCAGCAGCACCGGGACTAGCGGGATAAGCTCCTACAATGAGCAGTTCTTC.

The genes are TRBV5-6 and TRBJ2-3; D is possibly TRBD1 (5 bases). CDR3 length: 14 residues. Per germline, CDR1 SGHDT and CDR2 YYEEEE. Trimming took 0 bases from V and 2 from J, leaving 7 bases between them. The CDR3 DNA is TGTGCCAGCAGCTTGGAGGGGTTCACAGATACGCAGTATTTT. Translated: CASSLEGFTDTQYF.

The chain carries TRBV4-2 and TRBJ2-1; 9 bases map to TRBD2. The CDR3 loop spans 15 amino acids. The germline V gene has CDR1 LGHNA and CDR2 YNFKEQ. V shed 1 base and J 4 bases; nucleotides not matched to a gene: 2. The CDR3: CASSQGAGGYNEQFF. CDR3 DNA sequence: TGTGCCAGCAGCCAAGGAGCGGGAGGTTACAATGAGCAGTTCTTC.

The chain carries TRBV24-1 and TRBJ2-5; D not certain. Germline CDR1 reads KGHDR; CDR2 reads SFDVKD. CDR3 length: 12 amino acids. The V end lost 0 bases, the J end lost 4 bases, and 2 bases lay between the germline ends. CDR3 DNA sequence: TGTGCCACCAGTGATTTGGCAGAGACCCAGTACTTC. Protein product: CATSDLAETQYF.